Only a few counts were recorded for the clone carrying this T cell receptor beta chain. No antigen is known for it. Repertoires were generated with immunoSEQ multiplex PCR, while TCRdb's copy carries only in-frame clones and drops some. The sample consists of over 110,000 clones, about 90% of them appearing once. Trimming took 6 bases from V and 6 from J; bases not matched to a gene: 7. The CDR3 is 14 amino acids. Germline-derived CDR1 and CDR2 are MDHEN and SYDVKM. The source of the sample is a study of T cell responses to AZD1222 COVID-19 vaccine. Study-level results: Spike-specific TCR repertoires showed rising breadth and depth after two AZD1222 doses. In the spike-specific TCR repertoire, nearly half reportedly target unmutated variant regions. There were mostly white British donors and more females than males, and clonal diversity was possibly underestimated. There were repertoire samples only from the period after the peak T cell response.

This chain links TRBV28 with TRBJ1-1, with TRBD1 matching 10 bases. Sequences were derived from peripheral blood, sampled on day 0 of AZD1222 vaccination. This clonotype was obtained from an adult in good health. The CDR3 reads CASSRTGGVAEAFF. The CDR3 DNA reads as TGTGCCAGCAGCAGGACAGGGGGGGTCGCTGAAGCTTTCTTT.